This entry describes one T cell receptor (beta chain). What it binds is unknown. The sample originates from a study of blood T cells in healthy people across ages. About the study: Using template switching, researchers captured about one barcoded beta molecule for each two T cells.

Germline V CDR1 and CDR2: LNHNV, YYDKDF (reference sequence). The CDR3 totals 14 residues. General observations from the study: Without sorted subsets, naive and antigen-experienced compartments could not be conclusively compared. Long-lived donors carried more naive CD4+ cells and greater diversity than aged donors.

With a J-beta primer mix and a sample-barcoded 5' primer, a second PCR ran about 7 to 12 cycles. TCRdb called the 5' RACE reads again in MiXCR, with one record for every CDR3 protein. Of fewer than 2 million distinct CDR3 sequences listed, about two fifths are singletons. The chain has TRBV15 and TRBJ2-7; D remains ambiguous. TRBJ2-5 explains the end of the DNA better; the J call may be wrong. Sample: blood. The sequence was collected from a human donor in good health. CDR3 region: CATSPAEDGETQYF. CDR3 DNA: TGTGCCACCAGCCCAGCAGAGGACGGAGAGACCCAGTACTTC.